This T cell receptor (beta chain) was found in a study of HIV-infected patients and healthy controls. All unsorted peripheral T cells were captured because whole blood was used without fractionation. Reverse transcription used about 500 ng RNA and constant-region primers for alpha and beta. Separate chain-specific third strand synthesis with multiplexing indices produced the alpha and beta libraries. A 5' RACE adapter with a random hexamer and the SP2 primer site was joined to cDNA. The SP2 site served as the priming point for second strand synthesis. The library got P5 and P7 elements plus a second index, then an approximately 23-cycle PCR. TCRdb redid the calling of the 5' RACE reads with MiXCR, one entry per CDR3 protein. The sample comprises 12,000 or so distinct CDR3 sequences, roughly 5% of which are singletons, and around 3.3% rests with the top ten. This clonotype was seen more than once but under ten times.

What was sequenced was blood. The TCR sequence derives from an adult in good health.

The CDR3 here is CASSLSGQGDYGYTF. CDR3 in DNA: TGTGCCAGCAGTTTATCAGGGCAGGGAGACTATGGCTACACCTTC. The chain couples TRBV12-3 or TRBV12-4 to TRBJ1-2; weak D call: TRBD1 (5 bases). V was clipped by 2 bases and J by 3 bases, with 13 bases between them. The CDR3 contains 15 residues.